The T cell receptor (beta chain) described here comes from a study of tumor-infiltrating lymphocytes in primary liver carcinoma. Study context: Tumor lesions were T1-T3 N0M0 and spanned roughly 4 to 11 cm. Overall study findings and caveats: Lesser overlap characterized tumor-adjacent and tumor-blood pairs relative to tumor region pairs.

The authors made TCR beta cDNA from about 500 ng total RNA with a constant-region primer. Libraries covering TCR beta were generated through three nested multiplex PCR rounds (using a slightly modified ARM-PCR). Each of the first two PCR rounds ran approximately 9 cycles with TRBV1-TRBV30 forward and C-beta reverse primers. Via MiXCR, TCRdb re-called the multiplex PCR reads, giving one row per CDR3 protein. This sample yields around 80,000 distinct CDR3 sequences, of which roughly 72% are seen a single time; about 25% belongs to the top ten. A few counts support this clonotype. The antigen remains unidentified. The CDR3 length is 12 residues. Trimming shortened V by 6 bases and J by 8 bases, and 13 bases separated the two germline ends. The germline gives CDR1 LNHDA, CDR2 SQIVND (reference sequence). Each 20-30 mg portion of unsorted bulk tissue served as the source for co-extraction of RNA and DNA. Surgical resection was the treatment these patients received for primary liver carcinoma. There were only treatment-naive patients, all with chronic HBV infection.

The V call is TRBV19, the J call TRBJ1-1; TRBD1 might be the D (6 bases). The sequence was collected from a man aged 35 to 55 with primary liver carcinoma and hepatitis B virus infection. The sequenced material came from tumor-adjacent normal liver tissue. The CDR3 nucleotides are TGTGCCAGTAGAAGCACCGGGACAGAAGCTTTCTTT. Translation: CASRSTGTEAFF.